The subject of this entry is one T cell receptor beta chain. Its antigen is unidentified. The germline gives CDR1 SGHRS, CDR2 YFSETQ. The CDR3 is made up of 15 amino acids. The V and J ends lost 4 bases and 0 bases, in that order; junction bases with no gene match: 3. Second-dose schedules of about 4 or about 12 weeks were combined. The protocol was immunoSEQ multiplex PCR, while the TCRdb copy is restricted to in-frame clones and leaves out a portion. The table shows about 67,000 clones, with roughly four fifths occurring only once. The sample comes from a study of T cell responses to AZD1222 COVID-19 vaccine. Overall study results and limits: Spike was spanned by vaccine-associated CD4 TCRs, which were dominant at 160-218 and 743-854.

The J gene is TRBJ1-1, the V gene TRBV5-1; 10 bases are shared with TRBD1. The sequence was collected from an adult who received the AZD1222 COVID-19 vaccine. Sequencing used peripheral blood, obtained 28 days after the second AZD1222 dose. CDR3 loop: CASSRTGGMNTEAFF. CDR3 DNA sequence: TGCGCCAGCAGCCGGACAGGGGGAATGAACACTGAAGCTTTCTTT.